The clone carrying this T cell receptor beta chain was counted many times. Sample time point: pre-sensitization, week 0. Treatment here: therapeutic diphenylcyclopropenone sensitization with weekly scalp DPC. The data were obtained in a study of human T cells and chemical hapten exposure. CDR3 length: 12 residues. Germline assignment: CDR1 SQVTM and CDR2 ANQGSEA. V shed 4 bases and J shed 3 bases, with 7 bases lying between them. MiXCR, run by TCRdb on the RACE reads, gives a single entry per CDR3 protein. The data hold approximately 400,000 distinct CDR3 sequences, with roughly 4.6% observed a single time.

The V gene is TRBV29-1, the J gene TRBJ1-5, with D perhaps TRBD1 (6 bases). This sample comprised whole blood, obtained in connection with sensitization to the hapten diphenylcyclopropenone (DPC). The sequence was obtained from a woman between 45 and 65 years old with alopecia areata. Some clones in this sample may be carry-over from other donors' samples. DNA for the CDR3: TGCAGCGTTGGGGACATCAATCAGCCCCAGCATTTT. It codes for CSVGDINQPQHF.